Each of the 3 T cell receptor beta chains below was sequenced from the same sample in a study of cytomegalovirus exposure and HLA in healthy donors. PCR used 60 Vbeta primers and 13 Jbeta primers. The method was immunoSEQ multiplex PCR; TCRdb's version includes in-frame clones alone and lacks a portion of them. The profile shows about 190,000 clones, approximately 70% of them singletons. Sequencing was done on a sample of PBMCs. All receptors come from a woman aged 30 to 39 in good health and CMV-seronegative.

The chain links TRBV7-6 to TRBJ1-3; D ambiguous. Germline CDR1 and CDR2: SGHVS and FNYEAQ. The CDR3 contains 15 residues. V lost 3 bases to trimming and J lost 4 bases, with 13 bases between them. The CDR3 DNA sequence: TGTGCCAGCAGCTTTTCAGGAATGGGCGGAAACACCATATATTTT. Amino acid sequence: CASSFSGMGGNTIYF.

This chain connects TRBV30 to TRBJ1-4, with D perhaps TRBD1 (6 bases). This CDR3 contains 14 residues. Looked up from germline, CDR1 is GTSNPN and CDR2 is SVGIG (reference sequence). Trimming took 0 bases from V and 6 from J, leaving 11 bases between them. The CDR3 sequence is CAWSVSGQYEKLFF. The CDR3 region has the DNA TGTGCCTGGAGTGTATCGGGACAATATGAAAAACTGTTTTTT.

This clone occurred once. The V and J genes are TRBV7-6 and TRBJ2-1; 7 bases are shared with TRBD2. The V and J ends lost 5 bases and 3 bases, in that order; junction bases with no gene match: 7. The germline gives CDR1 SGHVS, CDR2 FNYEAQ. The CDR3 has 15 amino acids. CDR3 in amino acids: CASSVGGGFYNEQFF. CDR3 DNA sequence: TGTGCCAGCAGCGTCGGCGGGGGTTTCTACAATGAGCAGTTCTTC.